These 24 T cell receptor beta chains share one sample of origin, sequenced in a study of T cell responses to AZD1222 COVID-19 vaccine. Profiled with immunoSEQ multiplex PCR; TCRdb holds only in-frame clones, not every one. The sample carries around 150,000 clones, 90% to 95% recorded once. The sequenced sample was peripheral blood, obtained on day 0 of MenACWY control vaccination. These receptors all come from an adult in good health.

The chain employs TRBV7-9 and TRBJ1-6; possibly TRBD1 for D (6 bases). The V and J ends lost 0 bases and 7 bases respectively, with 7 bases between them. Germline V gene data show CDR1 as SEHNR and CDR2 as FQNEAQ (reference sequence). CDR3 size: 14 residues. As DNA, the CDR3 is TGTGCCAGCAGCTTAGCAGGGGGGAATTCACCCCTCCACTTT. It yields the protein CASSLAGGNSPLHF. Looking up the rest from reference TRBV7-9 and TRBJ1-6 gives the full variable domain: DTGVSQNPRHKITKRGQNVTFRCDPISEHNRLYWYRQTLGQGPEFLTYFQNEAQLEKSRLLSDRFSAERPKGSFSTLEIQRTEQGDSAMYLCASSLAGGNSPLHFGNGTRLTVT.

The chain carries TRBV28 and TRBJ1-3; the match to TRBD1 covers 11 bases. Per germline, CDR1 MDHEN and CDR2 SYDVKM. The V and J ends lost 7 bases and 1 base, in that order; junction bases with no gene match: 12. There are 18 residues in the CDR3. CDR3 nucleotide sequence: TGTGCCAGCAACTTCCGGACAGGGGGCGCAGAATCTGGAAACACCATATATTTT. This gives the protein CASNFRTGGAESGNTIYF.

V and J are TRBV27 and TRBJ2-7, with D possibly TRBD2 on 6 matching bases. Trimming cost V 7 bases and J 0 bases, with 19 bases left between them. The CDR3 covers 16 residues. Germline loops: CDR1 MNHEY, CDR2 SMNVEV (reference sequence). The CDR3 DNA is TGTGCCAGCACAAGTGTGTTCGCGGGGAGCTCCTACGAGCAGTACTTC. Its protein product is CASTSVFAGSSYEQYF.

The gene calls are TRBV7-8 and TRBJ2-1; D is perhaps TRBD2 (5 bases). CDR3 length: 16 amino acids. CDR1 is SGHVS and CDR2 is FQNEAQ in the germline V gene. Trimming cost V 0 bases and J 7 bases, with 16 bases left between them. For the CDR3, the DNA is TGTGCCAGCAGCTTAGCGGCGGGTCTTCTGCGAAATGAGCAGTTCTTC. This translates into CASSLAAGLLRNEQFF.

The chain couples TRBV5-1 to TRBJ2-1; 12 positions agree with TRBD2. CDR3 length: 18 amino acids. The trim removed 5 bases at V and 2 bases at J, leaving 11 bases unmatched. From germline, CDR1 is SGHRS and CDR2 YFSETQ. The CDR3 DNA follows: TGCGCCAGCAGTACCGGACTAGCGGGAATTGGGGCCTACAATGAGCAGTTCTTC. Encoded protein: CASSTGLAGIGAYNEQFF.

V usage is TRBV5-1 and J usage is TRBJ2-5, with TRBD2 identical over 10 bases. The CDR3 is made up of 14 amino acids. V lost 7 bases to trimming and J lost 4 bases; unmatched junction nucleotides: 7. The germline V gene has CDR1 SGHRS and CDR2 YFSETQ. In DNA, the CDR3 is TGCGCCAGCGGCGCTAGCGGGAGTACAGAGACCCAGTACTTC. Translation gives CASGASGSTETQYF.

The CDR3 nucleotides are TGTGCCAGCAGTCCACCAGGGGATCAGCCCCAGCATTTT. Protein product: CASSPPGDQPQHF. This chain connects TRBV28 to TRBJ1-5; TRBD1 might be the D (6 bases). The CDR3 totals 13 residues. The V gene's germline CDR1 is MDHEN and CDR2 SYDVKM. Trimming pared 5 bases from V and 5 bases from J, leaving 10 bases between. Together with reference TRBV28 and TRBJ1-5, the CDR3 gives the full variable domain: DVKVTQSSRYLVKRTGEKVFLECVQDMDHENMFWYRQDPGLGLRLIYFSYDVKMKEKGDIPEGYSVSREKKERFSLILESASTNQTSMYLCASSPPGDQPQHFGDGTRLSIL.

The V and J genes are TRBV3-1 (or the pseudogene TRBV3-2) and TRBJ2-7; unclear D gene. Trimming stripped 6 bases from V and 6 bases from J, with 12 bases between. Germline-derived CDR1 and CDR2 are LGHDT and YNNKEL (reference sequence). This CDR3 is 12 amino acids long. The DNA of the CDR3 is TGTGCCAGCAGTCTTAGAGATTCCGAGCAGTACTTC. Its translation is CASSLRDSEQYF.

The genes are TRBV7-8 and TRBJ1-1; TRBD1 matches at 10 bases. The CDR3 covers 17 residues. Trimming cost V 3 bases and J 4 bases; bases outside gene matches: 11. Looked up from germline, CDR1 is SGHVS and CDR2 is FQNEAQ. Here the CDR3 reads CASSFETGGAGSTEAFF. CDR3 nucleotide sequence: TGTGCCAGCAGCTTCGAGACAGGGGGCGCGGGGAGCACTGAAGCTTTCTTT.

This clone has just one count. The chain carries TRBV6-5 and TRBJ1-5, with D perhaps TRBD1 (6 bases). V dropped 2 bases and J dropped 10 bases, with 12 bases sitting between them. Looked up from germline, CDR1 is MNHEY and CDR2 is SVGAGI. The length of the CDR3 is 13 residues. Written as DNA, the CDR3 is TGTGCCAGCAGTTACCTTCCGGGACAACCCCAGCATTTT. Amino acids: CASSYLPGQPQHF.

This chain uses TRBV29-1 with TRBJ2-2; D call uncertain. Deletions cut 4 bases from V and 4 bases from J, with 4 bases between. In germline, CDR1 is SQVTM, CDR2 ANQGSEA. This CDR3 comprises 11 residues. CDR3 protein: CSVGSTGELFF. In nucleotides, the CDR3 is TGCAGCGTTGGTAGCACCGGGGAGCTGTTTTTT.

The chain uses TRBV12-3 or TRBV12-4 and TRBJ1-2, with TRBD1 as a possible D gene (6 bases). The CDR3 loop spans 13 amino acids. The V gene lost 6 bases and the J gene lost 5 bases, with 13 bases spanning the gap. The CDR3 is CASSQGSVYGYTF. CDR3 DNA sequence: TGTGCCAGCAGCCAGGGGTCGGTTTATGGCTACACCTTC.

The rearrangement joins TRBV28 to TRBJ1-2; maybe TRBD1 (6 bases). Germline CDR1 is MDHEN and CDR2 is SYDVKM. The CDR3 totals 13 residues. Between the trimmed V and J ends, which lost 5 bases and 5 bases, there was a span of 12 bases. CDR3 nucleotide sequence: TGTGCCAGCAGTCTGACAGGCCGATATGGCTACACCTTC. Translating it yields CASSLTGRYGYTF.

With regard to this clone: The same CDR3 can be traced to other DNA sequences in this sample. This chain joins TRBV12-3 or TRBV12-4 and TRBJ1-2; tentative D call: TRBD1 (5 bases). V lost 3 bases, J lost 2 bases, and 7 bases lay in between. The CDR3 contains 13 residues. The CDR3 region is CASSLGGNYGYTF. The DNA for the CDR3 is TGTGCCAGCAGTTTGGGGGGGAACTATGGCTACACCTTC.

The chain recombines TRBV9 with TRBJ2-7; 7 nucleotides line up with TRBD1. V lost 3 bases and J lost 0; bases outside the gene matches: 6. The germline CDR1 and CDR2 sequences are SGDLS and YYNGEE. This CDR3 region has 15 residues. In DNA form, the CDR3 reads TGTGCCAGCAGCGAACCTCCAGGGGGCTCCTACGAGCAGTACTTC. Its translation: CASSEPPGGSYEQYF.

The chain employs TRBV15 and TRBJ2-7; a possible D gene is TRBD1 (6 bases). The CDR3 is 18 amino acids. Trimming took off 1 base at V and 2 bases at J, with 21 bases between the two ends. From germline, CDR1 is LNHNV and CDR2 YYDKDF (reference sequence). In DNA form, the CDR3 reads TGTGCCACCAGCAGAGGAGGGACAATAAACCCGGGTGCCTACGAGCAGTACTTC. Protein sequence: CATSRGGTINPGAYEQYF.

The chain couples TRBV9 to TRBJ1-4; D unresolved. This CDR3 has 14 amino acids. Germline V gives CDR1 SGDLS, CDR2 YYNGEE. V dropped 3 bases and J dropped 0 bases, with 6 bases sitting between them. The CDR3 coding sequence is TGTGCCAGCAGCGACGATACAACTAATGAAAAACTGTTTTTT. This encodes CASSDDTTNEKLFF. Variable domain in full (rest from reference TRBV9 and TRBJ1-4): DSGVTQTPKHLITATGQRVTLRCSPRSGDLSVYWYQQSLDQGLQFLIQYYNGEERAKGNILERFSAQQFPDLHSELNLSSLELGDSALYFCASSDDTTNEKLFFGSGTQLSVL.

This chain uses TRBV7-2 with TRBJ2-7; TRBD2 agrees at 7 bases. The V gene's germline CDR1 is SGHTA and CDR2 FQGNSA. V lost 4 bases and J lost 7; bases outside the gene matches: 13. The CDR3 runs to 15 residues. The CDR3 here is CASSSLAGDRFEQYF. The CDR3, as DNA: TGTGCCAGCAGCTCCCTGGCGGGAGATCGATTTGAGCAGTACTTC.

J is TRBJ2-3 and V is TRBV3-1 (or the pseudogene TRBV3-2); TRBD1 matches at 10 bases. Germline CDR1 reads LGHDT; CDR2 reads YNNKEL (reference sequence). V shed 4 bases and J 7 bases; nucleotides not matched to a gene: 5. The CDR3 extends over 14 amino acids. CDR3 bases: TGTGCCAGCAGCCCGGGACAGGGGACGAATACGCAGTATTTT. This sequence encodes CASSPGQGTNTQYF.

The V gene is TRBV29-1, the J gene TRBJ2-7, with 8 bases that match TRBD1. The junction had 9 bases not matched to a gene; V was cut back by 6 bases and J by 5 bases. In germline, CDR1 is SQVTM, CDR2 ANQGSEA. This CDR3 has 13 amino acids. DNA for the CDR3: TGCAGCGTCTCATCTCAGGGGGCCGACGAGCAGTACTTC. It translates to CSVSSQGADEQYF.

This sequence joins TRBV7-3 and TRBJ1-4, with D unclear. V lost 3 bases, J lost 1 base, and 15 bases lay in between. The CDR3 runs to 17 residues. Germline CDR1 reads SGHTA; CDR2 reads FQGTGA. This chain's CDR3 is CASSFDHGWGTNEKLFF. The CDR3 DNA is TGTGCCAGCAGCTTCGACCACGGTTGGGGAACTAATGAAAAACTGTTTTTT.

The CDR3 reads CASIQAGNNQPQHF. In DNA form, the CDR3 reads TGTGCCAGTATACAGGCCGGGAACAATCAGCCCCAGCATTTT. This chain connects TRBV19 to TRBJ1-5, with D tentatively TRBD1 (5 bases). The CDR3 runs to 14 residues. Germline CDR1 and CDR2: LNHDA and SQIVND (reference sequence). The V and J ends lost 7 bases and 3 bases respectively, with 13 bases between them.

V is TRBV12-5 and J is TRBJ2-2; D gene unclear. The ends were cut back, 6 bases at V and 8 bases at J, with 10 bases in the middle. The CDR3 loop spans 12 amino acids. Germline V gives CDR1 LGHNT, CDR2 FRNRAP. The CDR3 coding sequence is TGTGCTAGTGGCTTAAGTACGGGGGAGCTGTTTTTT. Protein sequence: CASGLSTGELFF.

Written as DNA, the CDR3 is TGTGCCAGCAGTAGCGGGAGCACAGATACGCAGTATTTT. As protein: CASSSGSTDTQYF. The chain employs TRBV6-4 and TRBJ2-3; tentatively, D is TRBD2 (6 bases). The germline V gene has CDR1 MRHNA and CDR2 SNTAGT. V gave up 5 bases and J gave up 0 bases, with 6 bases separating them. There are 13 residues in the CDR3.